This TCR beta chain originates from a study of T cell changes during pregnancy in multiple sclerosis. Looked up from germline, CDR1 is SNHLY and CDR2 is FYNNEI. This CDR3 spans 12 amino acids. The V and J ends lost 6 bases and 8 bases, in that order; junction bases with no gene match: 6. In its sample, this clone was seen a few times. TCRdb keeps only in-frame clones here, not all; method: immunoSEQ multiplex PCR. This sample has about 28,000 clones, with roughly 90% found just once. This receptor was identified in a female donor in good health, enrolled as a control in a pregnancy study. The chain couples TRBV2 to TRBJ1-2; 7 bases match TRBD1. The sample consisted of CD4+ T cells from peripheral blood mononuclear cells, taken in the first trimester of pregnancy. The CDR3 coding sequence is TGTGCCAGCAGACTTGACAGGGAGGGCTACACCTTC. It codes for CASRLDREGYTF.